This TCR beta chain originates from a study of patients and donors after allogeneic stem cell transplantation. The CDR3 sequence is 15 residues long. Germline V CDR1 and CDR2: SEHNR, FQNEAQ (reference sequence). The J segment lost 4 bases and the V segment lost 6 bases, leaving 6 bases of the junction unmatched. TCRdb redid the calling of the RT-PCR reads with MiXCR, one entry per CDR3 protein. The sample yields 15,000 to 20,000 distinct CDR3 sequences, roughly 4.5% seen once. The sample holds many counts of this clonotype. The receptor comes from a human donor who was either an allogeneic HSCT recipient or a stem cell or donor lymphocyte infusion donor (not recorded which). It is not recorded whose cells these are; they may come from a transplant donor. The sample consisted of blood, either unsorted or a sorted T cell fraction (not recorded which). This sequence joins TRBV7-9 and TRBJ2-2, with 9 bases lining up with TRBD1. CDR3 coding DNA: TGTGCCAGCAGTCAAGGACAGGGGAGCACCGGGGAGCTGTTTTTT. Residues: CASSQGQGSTGELFF.